These 14 T cell receptor beta chains were all obtained from the same sample, sequenced in a study of T-cell memory formation after mild COVID-19. TCRdb redid the calling of the 5' RACE reads with MiXCR, one entry per CDR3 protein. Altogether 250,000 to 300,000 distinct CDR3 sequences are present, about 16% being singletons, with the ten largest covering approximately 25%. Sequencing was carried out using PBMCs or a T cell subset sorted from them (not recorded which). The receptor set was obtained from a man younger than 35 who had mild COVID-19 (a few samples of this study predate the infection). Cell type and time point are not known.

This clonotype was counted a few times. V usage is TRBV24-1 and J usage is TRBJ2-2, with 9 nucleotides matching TRBD1. V dropped 3 bases and J dropped 4; count of bases not matched to a gene: 11. The CDR3 runs 18 residues. Germline V gene lookup returns CDR1 KGHDR and CDR2 SFDVKD. The CDR3 DNA reads TGTGCCACCAGTGATCCCTCGATGGGACAGGGAGGCACCGGGGAGCTGTTTTTT. This encodes CATSDPSMGQGGTGELFF.

The J gene is TRBJ1-1, the V gene TRBV7-2, with D hard to call. The CDR3 has 15 residues. V lost 1 base and J 1 base, leaving 10 bases between the germline ends. Per the germline V gene, CDR1 is SGHTA and CDR2 is FQGNSA. The CDR3 DNA is TGTGCCAGCAGCTTAGAATCTCCCCCGAACACTGAAGCTTTCTTT. Protein product: CASSLESPPNTEAFF.

Ten or more counts support this clonotype. The chain uses TRBV29-1 and TRBJ2-3; D might be TRBD2 (6 bases). V lost 5 bases, J lost 0 bases, and 12 bases lay in between. Germline lookup yields CDR1 SQVTM and CDR2 ANQGSEA. The CDR3 loop spans 14 amino acids. The CDR3: CSVNGGASTDTQYF. The CDR3 DNA is TGCAGCGTTAACGGCGGGGCAAGCACAGATACGCAGTATTTT.

V is TRBV27 and J is TRBJ2-1, with 8 bases fitting TRBD2. The CDR3 totals 16 residues. Germline lookup yields CDR1 MNHEY and CDR2 SMNVEV (reference sequence). J lost 3 bases, V lost 7 bases, and 11 bases had no gene match. The CDR3 coding sequence is TGTGCCAGCATAGGTTTCAGCGGGGGTCTCTACAATGAGCAGTTCTTC. Translating gives CASIGFSGGLYNEQFF.

Many counts were recorded for this clonotype. This chain connects TRBV7-8 to TRBJ1-1, with D uncertain. The CDR3 consists of 13 residues. Germline V gene data show CDR1 as SGHVS and CDR2 as FQNEAQ. V lost 4 bases and J 7 bases, leaving 13 bases between the germline ends. CDR3 in DNA: TGTGCCAGCAGCTCCCCCCGAGGGCTTGAAGCTTTCTTT. It encodes CASSSPRGLEAFF.

The table lists this clonotype with many counts. This chain uses TRBV7-7 with TRBJ2-3, with D possibly matching TRBD2 (6 bases). Trimming stripped 5 bases from V and 0 bases from J, with 18 bases between. CDR1 and CDR2 from the germline V gene are SSHAT and FNYEAQ (reference sequence). This CDR3 has 17 amino acids. The CDR3, as DNA: TGTGCCAGCAGCCCCTCGGGGGTAGGCACTAGCACAGATACGCAGTATTTT. Encoded protein: CASSPSGVGTSTDTQYF. The complete variable domain, with remaining parts taken from reference TRBV7-7 and TRBJ2-3, reads GAGVSQSPRYKVTKRGQDVTLRCDPISSHATLYWYQQALGQGPEFLTYFNYEAQPDKSGLPSDRFSAERPEGSISTLTIQRTEQRDSAMYRCASSPSGVGTSTDTQYFGPGTRLTVL.

This clonotype was recorded only once. CDR3 amino acids: CASRGDSLGDTQYF. CDR3 DNA: TGTGCCAGCAGGGGGGACAGTCTGGGAGATACGCAGTATTTT. This chain joins TRBV12-3 or TRBV12-4 and TRBJ2-3, with TRBD1 matching 7 bases. This CDR3 contains 14 residues. V shed 6 bases and J 5 bases; nucleotides not matched to a gene: 8.

This chain uses TRBV19 with TRBJ1-1; tentatively, D is TRBD1 (5 bases). This CDR3 is 16 amino acids long. Germline CDR1 reads LNHDA; CDR2 reads SQIVND (reference sequence). Deletions cut 6 bases from V and 3 bases from J, with 20 bases between. The chain's CDR3 is CASRGVAWGVDTEAFF. CDR3 DNA sequence: TGTGCCAGTAGGGGAGTCGCCTGGGGGGTGGACACTGAAGCTTTCTTT. Together with reference TRBV19 and TRBJ1-1, the CDR3 gives the full variable domain: DGGITQSPKYLFRKEGQNVTLSCEQNLNHDAMYWYRQDPGQGLRLIYYSQIVNDFQKGDIAEGYSVSREKKESFPLTVTSAQKNPTAFYLCASRGVAWGVDTEAFFGQGTRLTVV.

This clonotype was seen a handful of times. The chain carries TRBV6-5 and TRBJ2-7; D ambiguous. CDR1 and CDR2 from the germline V gene are MNHEY and SVGAGI. Trimming removed 6 bases from V and 5 bases from J, with 14 bases in between. This CDR3 has 13 residues. The DNA for the CDR3 is TGTGCCAGCAGCCCCAGGCTTAGGGACGAGCAGTACTTC. Residues: CASSPRLRDEQYF.

V usage is TRBV4-3 and J usage is TRBJ2-5, with unresolved D. The CDR3 is 15 amino acids. Germline V gene sequence: CDR1 LGHNA, CDR2 YSLEER. Trimming took 0 bases from V and 1 from J, leaving 9 bases between them. This CDR3 reads CASSQDWAGQETQYF. The CDR3 DNA reads as TGCGCCAGCAGCCAAGATTGGGCAGGCCAAGAGACCCAGTACTTC.

V and J are TRBV7-9 and TRBJ2-3; 9 nucleotides line up with TRBD2. Per the germline V gene, CDR1 is SEHNR and CDR2 is FQNEAQ (reference sequence). This CDR3 is built from 16 residues. V lost 3 bases, J lost 6 bases, and 10 bases stayed unmatched. This CDR3 is CASSFAAGGLPDTQYF. CDR3 nucleotide sequence: TGTGCCAGCAGCTTTGCAGCGGGGGGACTTCCGGATACGCAGTATTTT.

In this sample, this clonotype turned up a few times. CDR3 in DNA: TGCGCCAGCAGCACTTCGGGGGCTCTGACCACTGAAGCTTTCTTT. This sequence encodes CASSTSGALTTEAFF. The rearrangement links TRBV5-1 to TRBJ1-1, with D perhaps TRBD1 (6 bases). The CDR3 has 15 amino acids. V lost 4 bases to trimming and J lost 4 bases, with 17 bases between them. Germline V gene data show CDR1 as SGHRS and CDR2 as YFSETQ.

This clonotype has ten or more counts. The chain uses TRBV12-3 or TRBV12-4 and TRBJ1-3, with TRBD1 matching over 10 bases. This CDR3 is 16 amino acids long. After removal of 7 bases from V and 2 bases from J, the junction contained 8 bases not matched to a gene. This CDR3 reads CASKDRGVFTGNTIYF. CDR3 bases: TGTGCCAGCAAGGACAGGGGGGTTTTCACTGGAAACACCATATATTTT.

This clonotype has just a few counts. The CDR3 loop is CASSPRDGDYYEQYF. In DNA, the CDR3 is TGTGCCAGCAGCCCCCGGGACGGGGATTACTACGAGCAGTACTTC. The chain links TRBV4-2 to TRBJ2-7, with D possibly called TRBD1 or TRBD2 (5 bases each). Per the germline V gene, CDR1 is LGHNA and CDR2 is YNFKEQ. CDR3 size: 15 residues. Trimming took off 4 bases at V and 3 bases at J, with 16 bases between the two ends.